This is a list of T cell receptor beta chains from one sample in a study of T cell responses to AZD1222 COVID-19 vaccine. Assay: immunoSEQ multiplex PCR; the TCRdb copy retains only in-frame clones and omits some. This table holds 150,000 or so clones, around 90% found once. The sequenced sample was peripheral blood, obtained 28 days after the second AZD1222 dose. These receptors were obtained from an adult who received the AZD1222 COVID-19 vaccine. The CDR3 runs from the conserved cysteine through the conserved F or W. D genes are given only for firm matches. Rows give clone size only sometimes, using once, few, many, or a class for an expanded clone.

TRBV4-2	.	TRBJ1-2	.	CASSQVSGGNYGYTF	TGTGCCAGCAGCCAGGTCTCGGGCGGAAACTATGGCTACACCTTC
TRBV27	.	TRBJ1-2	.	CASSLSGPGRGYTF	TGTGCCAGCAGTTTATCGGGGCCCGGGAGGGGCTACACCTTC
TRBV5-1	.	TRBJ2-7	.	CASSPQGSGYEQYF	TGCGCCAGCAGCCCTCAGGGAAGCGGGTACGAGCAGTACTTC
TRBV5-1	.	TRBJ1-1	.	CASSPGPGMNTEAFF	TGCGCCAGCAGCCCGGGACCGGGTATGAACACTGAAGCTTTCTTT
TRBV2	.	TRBJ2-2	TRBD1	CASSQRGQGSGELFF	TGTGCCAGCAGCCAAAGAGGACAGGGGAGCGGGGAGCTGTTTTTT
TRBV9	.	TRBJ1-2	.	CASSSPGGERYGYTF	TGTGCCAGCAGCTCCCCGGGTGGGGAGCGTTATGGCTACACCTTC
TRBV3-1/TRBV3-2	.	TRBJ2-1	TRBD2	CASSQLADNEQFF	TGTGCCAGCAGCCAACTAGCGGACAATGAGCAGTTCTTC
TRBV24-1	.	TRBJ2-2	.	CATSDGTFNTGELFF	TGTGCCACCAGTGACGGAACCTTTAACACCGGGGAGCTGTTTTTT
TRBV6-2/TRBV6-3	.	TRBJ1-2	TRBD1	CASSNLGGQGGYTF	TGTGCCAGCAGTAACCTCGGGGGACAGGGCGGCTACACCTTC
TRBV3-1/TRBV3-2	.	TRBJ2-5	TRBD2	CASSQPLGLAGVRETQYF	TGTGCCAGCAGCCAACCGCTGGGACTAGCGGGGGTACGAGAGACCCAGTACTTC
TRBV9	.	TRBJ1-5	.	CASSFDSSNQPQHF	TGTGCCAGCAGCTTCGACAGTAGCAATCAGCCCCAGCATTTT
TRBV11-3	.	TRBJ2-5	.	CASSLSSPSSIQYF	TGTGCCAGCAGCTTATCATCGCCTAGTTCAATCCAGTACTTC
TRBV6-1	.	TRBJ2-7	.	CASSEQGGSSYEQYF	TGTGCCAGCAGTGAACAGGGGGGAAGCTCCTACGAGCAGTACTTC
TRBV4-3	.	TRBJ1-1	.	CASSQGGRGAGTEAFF	TGCGCCAGCAGCCAAGGCGGGAGGGGCGCGGGGACTGAAGCTTTCTTT
TRBV5-1	.	TRBJ2-5	TRBD1	CASRDGQGLGETQYF	TGCGCCAGCAGGGATGGACAGGGATTAGGAGAGACCCAGTACTTC
TRBV2	.	TRBJ2-1	TRBD2	CASSIGTSGSHEQFF	TGTGCCAGCAGTATCGGGACTAGCGGGAGTCATGAGCAGTTCTTC
TRBV5-1	.	TRBJ1-3	.	CASSLGFSGNTIYF	TGCGCCAGCAGCTTGGGTTTCTCTGGAAACACCATATATTTT
TRBV19	.	TRBJ2-5	.	CASGRESSQETQYF	TGTGCCAGTGGACGGGAGTCCAGCCAAGAGACCCAGTACTTC
TRBV15	.	TRBJ2-5	.	CATSRDGPKETQYF	TGTGCCACCAGCAGAGACGGTCCCAAAGAGACCCAGTACTTC
TRBV6-5	.	TRBJ2-3	.	CASKAWGLSTDTQYF	TGTGCCAGCAAAGCCTGGGGCCTTAGCACAGATACGCAGTATTTT
TRBV5-8	.	TRBJ2-2	.	CASSLSGTFFTGELFF	TGTGCCAGCAGCTTATCCGGGACATTTTTCACCGGGGAGCTGTTTTTT
TRBV12-3/TRBV12-4	.	TRBJ1-4	.	CASSPLGGEKLFF	TGTGCCAGCAGTCCTCTGGGCGGAGAAAAACTGTTTTTT
TRBV7-2	.	TRBJ1-2	.	CASSPTGGGGYTF	TGTGCCAGCAGCCCAACGGGGGGGGGCGGCTACACCTTC
TRBV19	once	TRBJ2-1	.	CASSPGSYYNEQFF	TGTGCCAGTAGTCCGGGGTCCTATTACAATGAGCAGTTCTTC
TRBV6-6	.	TRBJ2-2	.	CASSYSASTGELFF	TGTGCCAGCAGTTACTCCGCTAGCACCGGGGAGCTGTTTTTT
TRBV5-1	.	TRBJ2-5	TRBD1	CASSSGQGETQYF	TGCGCCAGCAGCTCCGGACAGGGTGAGACCCAGTACTTC
TRBV19	.	TRBJ1-2	.	CASSIERYGYTF	TGTGCCAGTAGTATTGAAAGATATGGCTACACCTTC
TRBV7-2	.	TRBJ1-1	TRBD1	CASSSPLTGGTEAFF	TGTGCCAGCAGCTCCCCATTGACAGGGGGGACTGAAGCTTTCTTT
TRBV6-2/TRBV6-3	.	TRBJ1-2	.	CASSYPRGYTF	TGTGCCAGCAGTTACCCGAGGGGCTACACCTTC
TRBV11-3	.	TRBJ2-1	.	CASSLQGSSSYNEQFF	TGTGCCAGCAGCTTACAAGGGTCCAGCTCCTACAATGAGCAGTTCTTC
TRBV5-1	few	TRBJ2-2	.	CASSLRQNTGELFF	TGCGCCAGCAGCTTACGACAGAACACCGGGGAGCTGTTTTTT
TRBV30	.	TRBJ1-1	.	CAWSEKVNTEAFF	TGTGCCTGGAGTGAAAAAGTGAACACTGAAGCTTTCTTT
TRBV7-2	.	TRBJ1-6	TRBD1	CASSSTGGDNSPLHF	TGTGCCAGCAGCTCCACAGGGGGCGATAATTCACCCCTCCACTTT
TRBV30	.	TRBJ2-7	.	CAWSVGGGPSEEQYF	TGTGCCTGGAGTGTTGGGGGGGGGCCAAGCGAAGAGCAGTACTTC
TRBV19	.	TRBJ1-5	.	CASSIRGRNQPQHF	TGTGCCAGTAGTATCCGGGGCCGGAATCAGCCCCAGCATTTT
TRBV5-6	.	TRBJ1-1	.	CASSARRKRFGNTEAFF	TGTGCCAGCAGCGCAAGGAGGAAGAGGTTTGGGAACACTGAAGCTTTCTTT
TRBV6-4	once	TRBJ2-1	.	CASSVEGFYNEQFF	TGTGCCAGCAGTGTTGAAGGGTTCTACAATGAGCAGTTCTTC
TRBV5-1	.	TRBJ1-1	.	CASSLGGGADTEAFF	TGCGCCAGCAGCTTGGGCGGGGGGGCTGACACTGAAGCTTTCTTT
TRBV3-1/TRBV3-2	.	TRBJ2-7	.	CASSHGDYPYEQYF	TGTGCCAGCAGCCACGGAGACTACCCCTACGAGCAGTACTTC
TRBV11-3	.	TRBJ2-7	.	CASSTIGAYEQYF	TGTGCCAGCAGCACGATTGGGGCGTACGAGCAGTACTTC
TRBV7-9	.	TRBJ1-1	TRBD1	CASSTPDRGLIEAFF	TGTGCCAGCAGCACCCCAGACAGGGGGCTTATTGAAGCTTTCTTT
TRBV6-2/TRBV6-3	.	TRBJ1-1	TRBD1	CASSRLRQGGRNTEAFF	TGTGCCAGCAGTCGTCTGAGACAGGGGGGGCGGAACACTGAAGCTTTCTTT
TRBV30	.	TRBJ1-2	TRBD1	CARPISGQRGGYTF	TGTGCTCGTCCGATATCGGGACAGAGGGGCGGCTACACCTTC
TRBV7-6	.	TRBJ1-1	TRBD1	CASSLDRPGGDTEAFF	TGTGCCAGCAGCTTAGACCGCCCAGGGGGTGACACTGAAGCTTTCTTT
TRBV19	.	TRBJ2-6	.	CASSRGAPGANVLTF	TGTGCCAGTAGTAGAGGGGCGCCTGGGGCCAACGTCCTGACTTTC
TRBV5-1	.	TRBJ2-6	.	CASSLYLRTDYSGANVLTF	TGCGCCAGCAGCTTGTATTTAAGGACGGACTACTCTGGGGCCAACGTCCTGACTTTC
TRBV5-1	.	TRBJ2-3	TRBD1	CASSKQGALPDTQYF	TGCGCCAGCAGCAAACAGGGGGCGTTGCCGGATACGCAGTATTTT
TRBV2	few	TRBJ1-3	.	CASSAANTIYF	TGTGCCAGCAGTGCGGCTAACACCATATATTTT
TRBV10-3	.	TRBJ1-2	.	CAISESVGNGGYGYTF	TGTGCCATCAGTGAGTCGGTTGGTAACGGGGGCTATGGCTACACCTTC
TRBV11-3	.	TRBJ2-1	.	CASSLSVGSYNEQFF	TGTGCCAGCAGCTTATCAGTAGGCTCCTACAATGAGCAGTTCTTC
TRBV18	.	TRBJ2-3	.	CASSPAASTDTQYF	TGTGCCAGCTCACCAGCCGCTAGCACAGATACGCAGTATTTT
TRBV18	few	TRBJ2-1	.	CASSPQVVGWRQVDNEQFF	TGTGCCAGCTCACCACAAGTAGTGGGGTGGCGCCAGGTGGACAATGAGCAGTTCTTC
TRBV7-2	.	TRBJ1-1	.	CASARGVTEAFF	TGTGCCAGCGCTCGGGGTGTCACTGAAGCTTTCTTT
TRBV7-7	.	TRBJ2-7	TRBD2	CASSSKAGAVYEQYF	TGTGCTAGCAGCTCAAAAGCGGGAGCTGTGTACGAGCAGTACTTC
TRBV6-4	.	TRBJ2-2	.	CASSDGSANTGELFF	TGTGCCAGCAGTGACGGATCAGCGAACACCGGGGAGCTGTTTTTT
TRBV5-1	once	TRBJ2-7	.	CASSAKGTYEQYF	TGCGCCAGCAGCGCCAAAGGGACCTACGAGCAGTACTTC